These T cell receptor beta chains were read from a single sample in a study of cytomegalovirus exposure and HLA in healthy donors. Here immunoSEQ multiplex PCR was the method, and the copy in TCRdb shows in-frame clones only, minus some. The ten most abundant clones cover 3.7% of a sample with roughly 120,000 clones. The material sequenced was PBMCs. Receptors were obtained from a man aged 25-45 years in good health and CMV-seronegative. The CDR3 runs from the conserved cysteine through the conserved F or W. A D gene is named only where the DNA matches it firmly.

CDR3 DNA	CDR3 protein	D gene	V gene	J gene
TGTGCCAGCATTACGGAGACAGGGGGTGAAAAACTGTTTTTT	CASITETGGEKLFF	TRBD1	TRBV2	TRBJ1-4
TGTGCCAGCAGTGTAAGGGACATTTACTTC	CASSVRDIYF	NA	TRBV2	TRBJ2-7
TGTGCCAGCAGCTTAGCGGGGGACTCCTACGAGCAGTACTTC	CASSLAGDSYEQYF	NA	TRBV11-3	TRBJ2-7
TGTGCCAGCAGCGTAGGCAGGGACAATCAGCCCCAGCATTTT	CASSVGRDNQPQHF	NA	TRBV9	TRBJ1-5
TGTGCCAGCAGGGAGGGGTGGGACTATGGCTACACCTTC	CASREGWDYGYTF	NA	TRBV6-6	TRBJ1-2
TGTGCCAGTAGTATTTCGGACAACGAACTGTTTTTT	CASSISDNELFF	NA	TRBV19	TRBJ1-4
TGCGCCAGCAGCCATGCCGGGACTAGCGGATACGAGCAGTACTTC	CASSHAGTSGYEQYF	TRBD2	TRBV4-1	TRBJ2-7
TGTGCCAGCAGTGAAGGTCGAGGGACTGAAGCTTTCTTT	CASSEGRGTEAFF	NA	TRBV2	TRBJ1-1
TGTGCCAGCAGTGTTGGGTCAGGTGAAGCTTTCTTT	CASSVGSGEAFF	NA	TRBV6-1	TRBJ1-1
TGTGCCAGCAGTGACTCATCCAGGGGGACTGAAGCTTTCTTT	CASSDSSRGTEAFF	TRBD1	TRBV6-4	TRBJ1-1
TGCGCCAGCAGCTTGGCCCGACAGAGCAACGGCTACGAGCAGTACTTC	CASSLARQSNGYEQYF	NA	TRBV5-1	TRBJ2-7
TGTGCCAGTAGTCTACTGGGACACCTCACCGGGGAGCTGTTTTTT	CASSLLGHLTGELFF	NA	TRBV19	TRBJ2-2
TGTGCCATCAGTGAGTTTAGCGGGGACCCCTCGGGGCCCCAGCATTTT	CAISEFSGDPSGPQHF	NA	TRBV10-3	TRBJ1-5
TGCGCCAGCAGTCAACAGGCGGAGGATGGCTACACCTTC	CASSQQAEDGYTF	NA	TRBV23-1	TRBJ1-2
TGTGCCAGCAGTTTCGATGGGAGAGTGAACACTGAAGCTTTCTTT	CASSFDGRVNTEAFF	NA	TRBV28	TRBJ1-1
TGCGCCAGCAGCCCAGAGGGACAGGGCATAGCCAAAAACATTCAGTACTTC	CASSPEGQGIAKNIQYF	TRBD1	TRBV4-1	TRBJ2-4
TGCGCCAGCAGCCCTGGGGCCGGGTATGGAACTGGAAACACCATATATTTT	CASSPGAGYGTGNTIYF	NA	TRBV4-3	TRBJ1-3
TGTGCCAGTAGCAGTCCCTACGAGCAGTACTTC	CASSSPYEQYF	NA	TRBV19	TRBJ2-7
TGTGCCAGCAGCTTAGAGGGTGGGAGCTCCTACGAGCAGTACTTC	CASSLEGGSSYEQYF	NA	TRBV7-8	TRBJ2-7
TGCGCCAGCAGCTTGGAGTATCCCACCCCGGGGGGGAGGTACTTC	CASSLEYPTPGGRYF	TRBD2	TRBV5-1	TRBJ2-5
TGTGCCAGCAACGAGGCGGGGAGGGGAGAGACCCAGTACTTC	CASNEAGRGETQYF	TRBD2	TRBV6-1	TRBJ2-5
TGTGCCAGCAGCTTAGGGGCTGCAGGGAGGTGGCCCCAGCATTTT	CASSLGAAGRWPQHF	NA	TRBV7-2	TRBJ1-5
TGTGCCAGCAGCTTAGCGGACAGGGACACCGGGGAGCTGTTTTTT	CASSLADRDTGELFF	TRBD1	TRBV7-7	TRBJ2-2
TGTGCCAGCAGTGAAGCTTATACAGGGGGGAGGCCCCAGCATTTT	CASSEAYTGGRPQHF	TRBD1	TRBV6-1	TRBJ1-5
TGTGCCAGCAGCCAAAACAGGGGGCTTAGGGAGCAGTACTTC	CASSQNRGLREQYF	TRBD1	TRBV4-2	TRBJ2-5
TGCGCCAGCAGCCAATCACTACACTGGAACACTGACGGGTTCTTT	CASSQSLHWNTDGFF	NA	TRBV4-3	TRBJ1-1
TGTGCCAGCAGCTTAGACGTGATGGCTTCAAGGGGCTATGGCTACACCTTC	CASSLDVMASRGYGYTF	NA	TRBV7-9	TRBJ1-2
TGCGCCAGCAGCTTATGGACGGACAACAATTCACCCCTCCACTTT	CASSLWTDNNSPLHF	NA	TRBV5-1	TRBJ1-6
TGCGCCAGCAGCACGGGAGGCGTCGACTATGGCTACACCTTC	CASSTGGVDYGYTF	NA	TRBV5-1	TRBJ1-2
TGTGCCAGCAGCCAAGAAGGTTGGGGGCAACGGGCGCTGTTTTTT	CASSQEGWGQRALFF	NA	TRBV14	TRBJ2-2
TGTGCCTGGGGGAAGGGAAGGGGGCAATACACTGAAGCTTTCTTT	CAWGKGRGQYTEAFF	TRBD1	TRBV30	TRBJ1-1
TGTGCCAGCAGCCGTAGCGGAGGGGGCACAGAGACCCAGTACTTC	CASSRSGGGTETQYF	NA	TRBV5-4	TRBJ2-5
TGTGCCAGCTCACCCTGGACAGGACAAGCTAACTATGGCTACACCTTC	CASSPWTGQANYGYTF	TRBD1	TRBV18	TRBJ1-2
TGTGCCAGCAGCGTATGGGGGGACTTGAACACTGAAGCTTTCTTT	CASSVWGDLNTEAFF	NA	TRBV9	TRBJ1-1
TGTGCCAGCAGACTAGGCTACCTTCAAGAGACCCAGTACTTC	CASRLGYLQETQYF	NA	TRBV6-5	TRBJ2-5
TGTGCCAGCAGCTACAGGGGTTCCTACGAGCAGTACTTC	CASSYRGSYEQYF	TRBD1	TRBV13	TRBJ2-7
TGTGCCAGCAGCTACGGCGGACAGGGGGCCTACGAGCAGTACTTC	CASSYGGQGAYEQYF	TRBD1	TRBV7-2	TRBJ2-7